This TCR beta chain was captured by sequencing in a study of graft-versus-host responses after intestinal transplantation. This clone was found a few times. The data were produced by immunoSEQ multiplex PCR, yet TCRdb's version contains in-frame clones alone and is incomplete. The sample comprises around 54,000 clones, under 95% of which are singletons, and around 5.1% rests with the top ten. The CDR3 consists of 15 residues. Germline V gives CDR1 MRHNA, CDR2 SNTAGT. Germline trimming cut 6 bases from V and 0 bases from J; bases unmatched to any gene: 5. The chain carries TRBV6-4 and TRBJ2-1; 7 nucleotides align to TRBD2. The receptor was isolated from a human patient who received an intestinal transplant, so some T cells may come from the graft donor. Sample: PBMCs, taken more than 650 days after intestinal transplant. The CDR3 nucleotides read TGTGCCAGCAGCCAATCTAGCGGCTCCTACAATGAGCAGTTCTTC. Amino acids: CASSQSSGSYNEQFF.